This TCR beta chain was sequenced for a study of Ad26.COV2.S vaccination and SARS-CoV-2 variants. The treatment is: about 20 received Ad26.COV2.S at low or high dose, single or two shots; a few received placebo; per-sample allocation not given. The investigators took samples on day 63 after the first vaccine or placebo injection. Assay used: immunoSEQ multiplex PCR; TCRdb lists only in-frame clones, some missing. Among 500,000 or so clones listed, 89% were seen once. The CDR3 runs to 16 residues. Between the trimmed V and J ends, which lost 3 bases and 10 bases, there was a span of 23 bases. Germline assignment: CDR1 SGHDT and CDR2 YYEEEE. The sample holds a few counts of this clone.

The chain joins TRBV5-6 to TRBJ1-5, with a possible D match to TRBD1 (5 bases). The material was peripheral blood, obtained in a trial of Ad26.COV2.S vaccine versus placebo. The sequence derives from a person between 18 and 60 years old who received the Ad26.COV2.S COVID-19 vaccine or a placebo. CDR3 sequence: CASSSLGHARDKPQHF. Here the CDR3 DNA reads TGTGCCAGCAGCTCCCTTGGACACGCCCGCGATAAACCCCAGCATTTT.